The sequence of this T cell receptor (beta chain) was determined in a study of shared clonotypes between healthy human individuals (dated by TCRdb to 2020 to 2021). About the full investigation: The cohort included a few men and two women between 18 and 49 years of age. Per donor, three plates each were used for CD4 naive and CD4 memory, two for CD8 naive, and one for CD8 memory. To estimate repertoire size and how much clonotypes are shared between individuals, the study performed deep sequencing of blood TCR repertoires from about 5 healthy adults. To increase sequencing depth and limit assay-specific biases, different laboratories used diverse techniques to prepare libraries and sequence TCR repertoires. Leukapheresis yielded between about 0.94 and 8.9 billion PBMCs per donor.

Reading from cysteine to phenylalanine, the CDR3 counts 14 amino acids. Of the read, only the CDR3 DNA is kept; its 42 bases are in frame from base 1. Sequences SQVTM (CDR1) and ANQGSEA (CDR2) are obtained from the germline V gene. Trimming removed 6 bases from V and 0 bases from J; the gene matches leave 6 bases unexplained. Study-level results and caveats: When a few donors were compared, the shared fraction of clonotypes was around 5.1% for naive CD4, 3.5% to 4% for naive CD8, 2% to 2.5% for memory CD4, and under 0.5% for memory CD8. Larger estimated clonotype richness was generally found for naive subsets than for memory subsets. Rarefaction of sorted-subset datasets indicated incomplete sequencing despite the large sequencing depth. Based on pairwise subsampling, the degree of clonotype sharing among donors was expected to be affected by sequencing depth. Only blood was sampled, and tissue TCR repertoires likely differ from those in blood. Higher generation probabilities were observed for clonotypes shared by all four sorted-subset donors than for non-shared clonotypes. Because the study included only a small number of donors, the genetic and exposure-history diversity represented was limited.

This clone was counted once. The specificity of this receptor is unknown. There are no base qualities to consult, and no much larger clone falls within one base. Using the deep immunoSEQ assay, TCR CDR3 regions were amplified from genomic DNA by multiplex PCR. Extracted genomic DNA from each cell subset was distributed evenly across all wells of several immunoSEQ 96-well plates, and each plate was treated as a replicate. Each replicate PCR for sorted subsets received roughly 200 ng genomic DNA, equal to about 29,000 T cell genomes. The purified libraries were quantified using a Qubit 3.0 fluorometer, sized with a Bioanalyzer 2100, and then quantified again using the KAPA Library Quantification kit. Every immunoSEQ 96-well plate was sequenced on a separate single-read 150-cycle Illumina NextSeq 550 flow cell. Per the source publication's procedure: The immunoSEQ output contained only junctional sequences without quality scores, so filtering could not match that applied to full-length reads. Sequences were annotated with PyIR, a Python wrapper for IgBLAST v1.9, and V/J genes and CDR3 were assigned using IMGT germline references. Any read was removed if the V/J assignment was weak (E-value above 1e-6), the CDR3 was missing, or the read contained stop codons, out-of-frame junctions, or ambiguous translated residues. V3J clonotypes were defined by identical inferred V gene, J gene, and CDR3 amino acid sequence. To compute the percentage overlap between repertoires, the number of shared unique clonotypes was divided by the size of the smaller repertoire. Richness of each repertoire was evaluated using RTK rarefaction, the Chao1 estimator, and Recon v2.1 estimates of unobserved clonotypes. Generation probabilities were computed with OLGA for all TCRbeta clonotypes obtained by the gDNA method from several donors. The source is immuneACCESS, and TCRdb retained only in-frame sequences with V and J called. Part of the clones is not carried over; for the studies checked, unresolved V genes explain less than half of this, and the remainder is unexplained. Clonal size and the V and J genes are those of that table, whereas D and trimming came from the DNA. Here the sample has under 600,000 clones; 90% to 96% occur a single time. 0.05% to 0.07% of the sample lies in the top ten.

Donors were healthy HIV-negative adults with no recently reported acute infections or vaccinations. Every donor was a Caucasian adult residing in Nashville, Tennessee, USA. CD4+ T cells were enriched through magnetic negative selection, after which naive cells were positively selected on CD45RA and the remaining negative fraction served as the memory subset. After blood collection by leukapheresis, PBMCs were isolated using Ficoll-Histopaque density gradient centrifugation and then cryopreserved in the vapor phase of liquid nitrogen. Purity and quantity of every magnetically sorted T cell population were checked by analytical flow cytometry. Each sorted fraction had its genomic DNA isolated and then quantified by UV absorbance on a Nanodrop 2000c.

This TCR was recovered from a woman in her thirties in good health. The chain is assembled from TRBV29-1 and TRBJ2-7; TRBD2 matches 9 bases in the middle. Specimen: naive CD4+ T cells sorted from blood. Sample cell subset or site, as interpreted from the label and publication: CD45RA+ positively selected. The CDR3 corresponds to CSVPRREGSYEQYF. The nucleotide sequence is TGCAGCGTGCCTAGGCGGGAGGGCTCCTACGAGCAGTACTTC.